The sample holds a few counts of the clone carrying this TCR beta chain. This record comes from a study of patients and donors after allogeneic stem cell transplantation. TCRdb re-analysed the RT-PCR reads in MiXCR, keeping a single row per CDR3 protein. Among about 150,000 distinct CDR3 sequences listed, roughly 35% were seen once. J gave up 10 bases and V 5 bases, and 10 bases lay outside the gene matches. Germline assignment: CDR1 SEHNR and CDR2 FQNEAQ (reference sequence). The CDR3 is 14 amino acids. V and J are TRBV7-9 and TRBJ2-4; the match to TRBD2 covers 8 bases. The specimen was blood, either unsorted or a sorted T cell fraction (not recorded which). This TCR came from a human donor who was either an allogeneic HSCT recipient or a stem cell or donor lymphocyte infusion donor (not recorded which). It is not recorded whose cells these are; they may come from a transplant donor. The CDR3 bases are TGTGCCAGCAGCCCGCCGGGACTAGGTATTATTCAGTACTTC. Translating gives CASSPPGLGIIQYF.